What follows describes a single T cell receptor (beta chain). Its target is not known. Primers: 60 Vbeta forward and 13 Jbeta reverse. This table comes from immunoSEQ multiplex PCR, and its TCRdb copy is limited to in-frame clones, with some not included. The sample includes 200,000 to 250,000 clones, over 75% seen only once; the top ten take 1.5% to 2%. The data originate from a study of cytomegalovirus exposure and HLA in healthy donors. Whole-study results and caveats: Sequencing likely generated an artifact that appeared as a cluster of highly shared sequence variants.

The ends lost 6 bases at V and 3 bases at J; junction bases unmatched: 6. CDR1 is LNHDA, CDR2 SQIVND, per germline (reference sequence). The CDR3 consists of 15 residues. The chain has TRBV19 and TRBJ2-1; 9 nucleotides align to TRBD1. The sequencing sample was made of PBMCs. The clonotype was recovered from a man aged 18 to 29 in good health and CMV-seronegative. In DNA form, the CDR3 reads TGTGCCAGTAGGCCCGGGACAGGGAACTACAATGAGCAGTTCTTC. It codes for CASRPGTGNYNEQFF. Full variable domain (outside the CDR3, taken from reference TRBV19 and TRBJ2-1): DGGITQSPKYLFRKEGQNVTLSCEQNLNHDAMYWYRQDPGQGLRLIYYSQIVNDFQKGDIAEGYSVSREKKESFPLTVTSAQKNPTAFYLCASRPGTGNYNEQFFGPGTRLTVL.